The 8 T cell receptor beta chains below were found in one sample sequenced in a study of vaccination effects on CD4 cells after COVID-19. Profiling relied on immunoSEQ multiplex PCR, and the TCRdb table lists in-frame clones only, not all of them. The sample contains tens of thousands of clones, more than 70% of which appear only once. Their specific antigens are unknown. Following a 10-day culture, CD4+ T cells were purified. The starting material was CD4+ T cells from PBMCs cultured without peptide, obtained before COVID-19 vaccination. Receptor source: a human donor who received a COVID-19 vaccine.

This chain joins TRBV28 and TRBJ1-5; possible D gene TRBD1, 5 bases. V was clipped by 7 bases and J by 0 bases, with 19 bases between them. Germline CDR1 MDHEN, CDR2 SYDVKM. There are 17 residues in the CDR3. This CDR3 is CASTLRRGLHSNQPQHF. The CDR3 bases are TGTGCCAGCACCCTCAGACGGGGACTTCATAGCAATCAGCCCCAGCATTTT.

The rearrangement links TRBV28 to TRBJ1-1; no clear D. CDR3 size: 15 residues. CDR1 and CDR2 (germline): MDHEN, SYDVKM. Trimming pared 5 bases from V and 7 bases from J, leaving 20 bases between. The CDR3 region is CASSIYTPTRDEAFF. The CDR3 coding sequence is TGTGCCAGCAGTATATACACCCCGACTCGGGATGAAGCTTTCTTT.

The chain employs TRBV7-2 and TRBJ1-2, with TRBD1 as a possible D gene (5 bases). Germline loops: CDR1 SGHTA, CDR2 FQGNSA. With 5 bases removed from V and 4 bases from J, the gap between germline ends came to 14 bases. This CDR3 region has 14 residues. The DNA of the CDR3 is TGTGCCAGCAGCACCTCACAGGAAGCCTATGGCTACACCTTC. Encoded protein: CASSTSQEAYGYTF.

This CDR3 is CAISEVGGRDSPLHF. The CDR3 nucleotides read TGTGCCATCAGTGAGGTGGGGGGGCGGGATTCACCCCTCCACTTT. The V and J genes are TRBV10-3 and TRBJ1-6, with D possibly being TRBD1 (6 bases). CDR3 size: 15 residues. CDR1 is ENHRY, CDR2 SYGVKD, per germline. The ends were cut back, 2 bases at V and 8 bases at J, with 13 bases in the middle.

The genes are TRBV7-3 and TRBJ2-1, with D hard to call. The CDR3 is made up of 13 amino acids. The V gene lost 4 bases and the J gene lost 9 bases, with 13 bases spanning the gap. Germline CDR1 and CDR2: SGHTA and FQGTGA. CDR3 loop: CASSSRLTGEQFF. CDR3 nucleotide sequence: TGTGCCAGCAGCTCTCGACTCACTGGTGAGCAGTTCTTC.

The V and J genes are TRBV7-2 and TRBJ2-2; TRBD1 is a possible D gene (6 bases). CDR3 size: 16 residues. V was pared by 0 bases and J by 6 bases, with 14 bases between. Germline values: CDR1 SGHTA, CDR2 FQGNSA. The CDR3: CASSLAAITGPGELFF. The CDR3 DNA reads TGTGCCAGCAGCTTAGCCGCGATCACAGGGCCCGGGGAGCTGTTTTTT.

CDR3 region: CASSVGQSYGYTF. The CDR3 bases are TGTGCCAGCAGCGTGGGACAAAGCTATGGCTACACCTTC. The gene calls are TRBV9 and TRBJ1-2; tentatively, D is TRBD1 (6 bases). The CDR3 is 13 residues long. The germline CDR1 and CDR2 sequences are SGDLS and YYNGEE. V gave up 2 bases and J gave up 4 bases, with 9 bases separating them.

This rearrangement joins TRBV2 to TRBJ2-3; 9 positions agree with TRBD1. This CDR3 spans 14 amino acids. The V gene's germline CDR1 is SNHLY and CDR2 FYNNEI. Trimming at V came to 6 bases and at J to 4 bases, leaving 5 bases not matched to a gene. Here the CDR3 reads CASRDRGASDTQYF. CDR3 nucleotides: TGTGCCAGCAGAGACAGGGGGGCCTCAGATACGCAGTATTTT.